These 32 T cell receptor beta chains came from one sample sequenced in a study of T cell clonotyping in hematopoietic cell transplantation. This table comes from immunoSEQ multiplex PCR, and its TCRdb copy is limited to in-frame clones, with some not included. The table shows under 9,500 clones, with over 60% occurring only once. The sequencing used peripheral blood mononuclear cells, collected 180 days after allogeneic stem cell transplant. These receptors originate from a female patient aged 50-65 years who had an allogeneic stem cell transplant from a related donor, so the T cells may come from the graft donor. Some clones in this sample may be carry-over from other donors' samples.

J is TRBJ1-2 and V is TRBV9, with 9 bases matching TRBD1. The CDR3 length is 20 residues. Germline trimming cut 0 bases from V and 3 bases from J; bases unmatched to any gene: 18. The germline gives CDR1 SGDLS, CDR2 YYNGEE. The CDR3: CASSVVSRGGQGFYDYGYTF. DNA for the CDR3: TGTGCCAGCAGCGTAGTTTCAAGGGGGGGACAGGGCTTTTATGACTATGGCTACACCTTC.

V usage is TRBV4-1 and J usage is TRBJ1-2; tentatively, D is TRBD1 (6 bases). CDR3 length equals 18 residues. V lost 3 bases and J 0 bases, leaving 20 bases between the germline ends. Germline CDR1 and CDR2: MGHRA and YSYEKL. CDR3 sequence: CASSHPTGRGRSNYGYTF. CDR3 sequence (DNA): TGCGCCAGCAGCCATCCCACGGGCAGGGGCCGGTCTAACTATGGCTACACCTTC.

CDR3 nucleotide sequence: TGTGCCAGCAGTTTACTGGGACAGGCTTCGGGAAGCTACACCTTC. This gives the protein CASSLLGQASGSYTF. The V gene is TRBV27, the J gene TRBJ1-2, with TRBD1 matching 8 bases. V trimming: 2 bases; J trimming: 9 bases; junction bases outside the gene matches: 11. The CDR3 loop spans 15 amino acids. The germline CDR1 and CDR2 sequences are MNHEY and SMNVEV (reference sequence).

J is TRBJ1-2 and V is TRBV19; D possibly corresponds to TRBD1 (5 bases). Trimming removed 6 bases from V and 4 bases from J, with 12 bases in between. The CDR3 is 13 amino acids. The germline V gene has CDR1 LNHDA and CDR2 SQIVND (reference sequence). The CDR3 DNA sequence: TGTGCCAGTAGCATCCCGACAGTCTATGGCTACACCTTC. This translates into CASSIPTVYGYTF.

The CDR3 bases are TGTGCCAGCAGCGGGCCGACCGGAGGGCGTTTTGCTGGGGCCAACGTCCTGACTTTC. This translates into CASSGPTGGRFAGANVLTF. This chain joins TRBV9 and TRBJ2-6; possibly TRBD2 for D (6 bases). Deletions cut 3 bases from V and 2 bases from J, with 21 bases between. In germline, CDR1 is SGDLS, CDR2 YYNGEE. The CDR3 length is 19 residues. The full variable domain, completed using reference TRBV9 and TRBJ2-6, is DSGVTQTPKHLITATGQRVTLRCSPRSGDLSVYWYQQSLDQGLQFLIQYYNGEERAKGNILERFSAQQFPDLHSELNLSSLELGDSALYFCASSGPTGGRFAGANVLTFGAGSRLTVL.

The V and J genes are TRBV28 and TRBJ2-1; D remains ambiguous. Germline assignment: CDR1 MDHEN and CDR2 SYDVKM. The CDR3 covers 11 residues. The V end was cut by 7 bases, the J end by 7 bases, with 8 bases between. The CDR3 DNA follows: TGTGCCAGCATTGGGCCGAATGAGCAGTTCTTC. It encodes CASIGPNEQFF.

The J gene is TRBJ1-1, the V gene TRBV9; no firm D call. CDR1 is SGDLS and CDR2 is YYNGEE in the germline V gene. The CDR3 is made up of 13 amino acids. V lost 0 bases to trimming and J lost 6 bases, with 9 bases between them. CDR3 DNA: TGTGCCAGCAGCGTAGGGCAGTTCGCTGAAGCTTTCTTT. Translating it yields CASSVGQFAEAFF.

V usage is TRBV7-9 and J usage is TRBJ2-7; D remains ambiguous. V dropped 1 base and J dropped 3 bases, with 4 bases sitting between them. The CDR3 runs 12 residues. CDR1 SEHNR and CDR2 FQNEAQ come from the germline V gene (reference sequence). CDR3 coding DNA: TGTGCCAGCAGCTTAGTGGGCTACGAGCAGTACTTC. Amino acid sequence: CASSLVGYEQYF. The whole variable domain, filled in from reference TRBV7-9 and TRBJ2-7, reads DTGVSQNPRHKITKRGQNVTFRCDPISEHNRLYWYRQTLGQGPEFLTYFQNEAQLEKSRLLSDRFSAERPKGSFSTLEIQRTEQGDSAMYLCASSLVGYEQYFGPGTRLTVT.

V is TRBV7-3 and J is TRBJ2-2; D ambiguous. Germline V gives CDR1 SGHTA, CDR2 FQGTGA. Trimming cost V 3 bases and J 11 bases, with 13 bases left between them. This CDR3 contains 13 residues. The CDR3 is CASSLRPGPELFF. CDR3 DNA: TGTGCCAGCAGCTTGAGGCCTGGCCCCGAGCTGTTTTTT.

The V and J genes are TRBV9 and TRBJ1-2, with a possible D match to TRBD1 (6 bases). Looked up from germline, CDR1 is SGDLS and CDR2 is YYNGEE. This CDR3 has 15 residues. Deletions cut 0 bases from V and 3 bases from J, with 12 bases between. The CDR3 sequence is CASSVDTGTHYGYTF. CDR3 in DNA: TGTGCCAGCAGCGTAGATACAGGGACGCACTATGGCTACACCTTC.

The chain's CDR3 is CASSYSGSGNTEAFF. The DNA of the CDR3 is TGTGCCAGCAGTTATTCCGGAAGCGGCAACACTGAAGCTTTCTTT. This rearrangement joins TRBV6-5 to TRBJ1-1, with unresolved D. Germline V gene sequence: CDR1 MNHEY, CDR2 SVGAGI. This CDR3 has 15 amino acids. V lost 3 bases, J lost 2 bases, and 13 bases lay in between.

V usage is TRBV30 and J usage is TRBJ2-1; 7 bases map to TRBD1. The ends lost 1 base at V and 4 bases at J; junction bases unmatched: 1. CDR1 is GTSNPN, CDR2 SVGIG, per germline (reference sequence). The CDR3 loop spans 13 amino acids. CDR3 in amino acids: CAWSETGYNEQFF. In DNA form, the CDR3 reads TGTGCCTGGAGTGAGACAGGGTACAATGAGCAGTTCTTC.

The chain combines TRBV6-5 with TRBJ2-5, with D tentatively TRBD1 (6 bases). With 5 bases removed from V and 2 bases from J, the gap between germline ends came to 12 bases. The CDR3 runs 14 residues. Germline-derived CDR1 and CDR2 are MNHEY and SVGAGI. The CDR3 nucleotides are TGTGCCAGCAGTGCCTGGACAGAACAAGAGACCCAGTACTTC. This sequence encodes CASSAWTEQETQYF.

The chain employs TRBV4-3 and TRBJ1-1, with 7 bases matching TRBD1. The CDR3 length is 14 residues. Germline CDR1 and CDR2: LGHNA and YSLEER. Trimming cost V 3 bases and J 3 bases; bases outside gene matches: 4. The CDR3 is CASSQQGVYTEAFF. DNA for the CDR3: TGCGCCAGCAGCCAGCAGGGGGTTTACACTGAAGCTTTCTTT.

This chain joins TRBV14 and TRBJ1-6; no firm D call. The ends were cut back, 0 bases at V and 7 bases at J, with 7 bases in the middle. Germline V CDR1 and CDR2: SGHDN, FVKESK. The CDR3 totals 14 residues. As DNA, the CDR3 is TGTGCCAGCAGCCAAGATTGGACGAATTCACCCCTCCACTTT. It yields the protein CASSQDWTNSPLHF.

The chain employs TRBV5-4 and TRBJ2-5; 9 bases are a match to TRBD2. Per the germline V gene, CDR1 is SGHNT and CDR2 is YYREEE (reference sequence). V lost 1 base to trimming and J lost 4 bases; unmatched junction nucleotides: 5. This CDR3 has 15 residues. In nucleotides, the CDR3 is TGTGCCAGCAGCTTGTGGCGCGGGGGGGCAGAGACCCAGTACTTC. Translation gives CASSLWRGGAETQYF.

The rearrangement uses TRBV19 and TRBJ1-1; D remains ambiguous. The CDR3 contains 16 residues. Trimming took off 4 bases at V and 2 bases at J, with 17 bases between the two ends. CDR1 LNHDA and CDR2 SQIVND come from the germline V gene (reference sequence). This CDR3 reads CASSTRGRRINTEAFF. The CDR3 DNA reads TGTGCCAGTAGTACCAGAGGACGGAGGATAAACACTGAAGCTTTCTTT.

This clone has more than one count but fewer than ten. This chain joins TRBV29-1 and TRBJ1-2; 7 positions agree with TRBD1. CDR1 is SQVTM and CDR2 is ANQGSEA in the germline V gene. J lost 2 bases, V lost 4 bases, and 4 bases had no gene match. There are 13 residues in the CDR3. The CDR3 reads CSVGDSVNYGYTF. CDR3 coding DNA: TGCAGCGTTGGGGACAGCGTCAACTATGGCTACACCTTC.

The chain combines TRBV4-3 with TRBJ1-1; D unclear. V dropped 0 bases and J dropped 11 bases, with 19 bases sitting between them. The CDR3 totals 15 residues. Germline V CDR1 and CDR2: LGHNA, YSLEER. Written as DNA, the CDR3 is TGCGCCAGCAGCCAAGATCCTGGACCTCAAACGAGGGCTTTCTTT. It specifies CASSQDPGPQTRAFF.

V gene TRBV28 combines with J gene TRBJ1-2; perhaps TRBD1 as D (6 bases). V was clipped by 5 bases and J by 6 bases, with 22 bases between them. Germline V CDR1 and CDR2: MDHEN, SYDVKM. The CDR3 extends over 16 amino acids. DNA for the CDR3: TGTGCCAGCAGTCAAGGGGGGGCGCCATCATTGGATGGCTACACCTTC. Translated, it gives CASSQGGAPSLDGYTF.

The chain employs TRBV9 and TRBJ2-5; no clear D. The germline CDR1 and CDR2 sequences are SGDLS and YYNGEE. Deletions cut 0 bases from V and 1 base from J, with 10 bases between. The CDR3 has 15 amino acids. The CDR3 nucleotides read TGTGCCAGCAGCGTAGAGGACGGAGTCCAAGAGACCCAGTACTTC. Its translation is CASSVEDGVQETQYF.

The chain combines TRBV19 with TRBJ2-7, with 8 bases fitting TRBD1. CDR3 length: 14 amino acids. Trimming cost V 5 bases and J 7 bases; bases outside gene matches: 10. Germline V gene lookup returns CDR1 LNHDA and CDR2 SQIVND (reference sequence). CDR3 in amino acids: CASSPGTGLGEQYF. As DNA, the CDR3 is TGTGCCAGTAGTCCGGGGACAGGACTCGGGGAGCAGTACTTC.

The CDR3, as DNA: TGCGCCAGCAGCCTTGGAGACGGACGTGAAGATTCACCCCTCCACTTT. It is translated as CASSLGDGREDSPLHF. The gene calls are TRBV5-1 and TRBJ1-6; D remains unclear. CDR3 length equals 16 residues. CDR1 is SGHRS, CDR2 YFSETQ, per germline. V dropped 4 bases and J dropped 8 bases, with 19 bases sitting between them.

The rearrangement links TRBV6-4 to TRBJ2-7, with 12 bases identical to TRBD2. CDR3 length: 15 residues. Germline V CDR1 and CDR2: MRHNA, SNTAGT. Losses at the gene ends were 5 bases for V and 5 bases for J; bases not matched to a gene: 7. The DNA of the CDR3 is TGTGCCAGCAGTCCTAGTGCTAGCGGGGGGGACGAGCAGTACTTC. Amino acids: CASSPSASGGDEQYF.

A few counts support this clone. CDR3 DNA: TGTGCCACCCAGTCAGGGACCGGCAACTATGGCTACACCTTC. Its protein is CATQSGTGNYGYTF. The chain uses TRBV6-1 and TRBJ1-2; TRBD1 is a possible D gene (5 bases). The CDR3 extends over 14 amino acids. V was cut by 10 bases and J by 2 bases, with 17 bases left in between. CDR1 is MNHNS and CDR2 is SASEGT in the germline V gene.

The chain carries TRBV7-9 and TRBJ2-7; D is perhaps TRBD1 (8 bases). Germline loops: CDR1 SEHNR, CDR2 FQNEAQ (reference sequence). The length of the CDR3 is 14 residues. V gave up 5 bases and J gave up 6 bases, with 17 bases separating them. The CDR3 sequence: CASSGMTGEGEQYF. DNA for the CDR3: TGTGCCAGCAGCGGTATGACAGGGGAGGGCGAGCAGTACTTC. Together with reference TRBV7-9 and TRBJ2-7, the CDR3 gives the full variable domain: DTGVSQNPRHKITKRGQNVTFRCDPISEHNRLYWYRQTLGQGPEFLTYFQNEAQLEKSRLLSDRFSAERPKGSFSTLEIQRTEQGDSAMYLCASSGMTGEGEQYFGPGTRLTVT.

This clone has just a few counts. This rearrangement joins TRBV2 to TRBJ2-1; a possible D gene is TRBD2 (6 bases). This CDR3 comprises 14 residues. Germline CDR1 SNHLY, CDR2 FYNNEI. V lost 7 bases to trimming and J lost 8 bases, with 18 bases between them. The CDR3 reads CASTRGGPGDEQFF. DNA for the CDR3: TGTGCCAGCACCAGAGGTGGGCCGGGGGATGAGCAGTTCTTC. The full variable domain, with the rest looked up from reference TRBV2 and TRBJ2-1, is EPEVTQTPSHQVTQMGQEVILRCVPISNHLYFYWYRQILGQKVEFLVSFYNNEISEKSEIFDDQFSVERPDGSNFTLKIRSTKLEDSAMYFCASTRGGPGDEQFFGPGTRLTVL.

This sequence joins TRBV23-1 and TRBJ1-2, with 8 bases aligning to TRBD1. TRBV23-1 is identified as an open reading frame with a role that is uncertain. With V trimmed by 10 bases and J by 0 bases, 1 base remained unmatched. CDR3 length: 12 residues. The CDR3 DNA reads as TGCGCCACAGGGGGCGCTAACTATGGCTACACCTTC. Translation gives CATGGANYGYTF.

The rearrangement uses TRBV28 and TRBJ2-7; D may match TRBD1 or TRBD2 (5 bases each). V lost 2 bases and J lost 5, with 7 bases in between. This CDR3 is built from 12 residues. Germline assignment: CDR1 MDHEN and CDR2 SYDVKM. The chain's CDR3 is CASSLEGNEQYF. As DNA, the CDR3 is TGTGCCAGCAGTTTAGAGGGGAACGAGCAGTACTTC.

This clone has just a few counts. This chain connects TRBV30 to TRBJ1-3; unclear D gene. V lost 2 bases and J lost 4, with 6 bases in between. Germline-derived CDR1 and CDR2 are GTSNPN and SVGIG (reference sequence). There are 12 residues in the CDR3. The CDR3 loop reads CAWSYQGNTIYF. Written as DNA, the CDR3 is TGTGCCTGGAGTTACCAGGGAAACACCATATATTTT.

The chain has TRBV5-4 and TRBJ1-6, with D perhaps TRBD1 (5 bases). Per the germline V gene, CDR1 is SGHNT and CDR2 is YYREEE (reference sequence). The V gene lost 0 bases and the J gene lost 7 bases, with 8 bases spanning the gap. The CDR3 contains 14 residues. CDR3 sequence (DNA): TGTGCCAGCAGCTTGGTGAAGGGGAATTCACCCCTCCACTTT. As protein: CASSLVKGNSPLHF. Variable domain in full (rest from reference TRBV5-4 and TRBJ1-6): ETGVTQSPTHLIKTRGQQVTLRCSSQSGHNTVSWYQQALGQGPQFIFQYYREEENGRGNFPPRFSGLQFPNYSSELNVNALELDDSALYLCASSLVKGNSPLHFGNGTRLTVT.

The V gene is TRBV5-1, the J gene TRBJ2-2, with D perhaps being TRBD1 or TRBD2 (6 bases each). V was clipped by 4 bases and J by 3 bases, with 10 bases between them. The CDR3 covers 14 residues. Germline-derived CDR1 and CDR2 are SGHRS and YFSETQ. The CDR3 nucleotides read TGCGCCAGCAGCGGGGGGCAGGACACCGGGGAGCTGTTTTTT. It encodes CASSGGQDTGELFF.